This record concerns one T cell receptor (beta chain) sequence. Its antigen is not yet known. The data were taken from a study of T cells expressing NK-cell markers (dated by TCRdb to about 2020). Regarding the research as a whole: In sorted CD3+CD56+NKG2C+, CD3+CD56+NKG2C- and CD3+CD56-NKG2C+ T-cell subsets from about 8 donors, TCR beta-chain repertoires were profiled. Libraries were sequenced as 2 x 150 bp reads on Illumina HiSeq 2000/2500, MiSeq or NextSeq. Seven of the eight sequenced donors were HCMV-seropositive and one was HCMV-seronegative. The study sequenced eight donors, all healthy volunteers chosen at random: three men and five women. The paper as a whole reports these results and caveats: In a handful of donors, the dominant CD3+CD56+NKG2C+ clonotypes were among the top 10 CD8+ clonotypes and accounted for 1.0-7.0% of CD8+ T cells. Whether the expanded NKG2C-expressing T cell clones were specific for HCMV antigens was left unclear. Those dominant clonotypes were again the most abundant among CD3+CD56-NKG2C+ cells in a handful of donors, at roughly 28.3-65%.

HCMV-specific IgG was detected in serum with a commercial ELISA kit to determine HCMV serostatus. Peripheral blood mononuclear cells were isolated from blood by Ficoll density gradient centrifugation. The germline V gene (reference sequence) yields SGHNT for CDR1 and YYREEE for CDR2. There are 16 amino acids in the CDR3, from cysteine to phenylalanine inclusive. No coding sequence is recorded. The instrument given in TCRdb is Illumina HiSeq 2000. TCR beta cDNA libraries were prepared using 5'RACE template switching, which introduced a universal primer site and unique molecular identifiers. cDNA synthesis was primed from the TCR beta constant segment, followed by two successive PCR amplification steps. Per the original workflow: MIGEC was used to demultiplex reads and group the reads by UMI, and MiTCR was used to assemble and quantify clonotypes. To exclude erroneous sequences, only TCR cDNA sequences supported by at least two reads were retained. The tcR package was used for downstream repertoire analysis, with clonotypes matched between fractions based on CDR3 nucleotide sequence plus V segment. VDJmatch was used to annotate antigen specificity against VDJdb, with one amino acid substitution allowed in CDR3. The reads, reprocessed by TCRdb, yield one row per CDR3 protein sequence and no DNA. The authors' filters were not applied to this entry. The sample's records list 20,000 to 25,000 distinct CDR3 sequences. Approximately 53% of the sample rests with the top ten.

The sequence joins TRBV5-4 to TRBJ2-1; the D call from TCRdb, TRBD2, cannot be confirmed without DNA. The sequencing input was blood T cells: a sorted CD56 or NKG2C T cell subset, CD4+ or CD8+ T cells, or bulk PBMC T cells (not recorded which). This TCR was recovered from a man between 18 and 69 years old in good health. CDR3 region: CASSFGAGGPFNEQFF.